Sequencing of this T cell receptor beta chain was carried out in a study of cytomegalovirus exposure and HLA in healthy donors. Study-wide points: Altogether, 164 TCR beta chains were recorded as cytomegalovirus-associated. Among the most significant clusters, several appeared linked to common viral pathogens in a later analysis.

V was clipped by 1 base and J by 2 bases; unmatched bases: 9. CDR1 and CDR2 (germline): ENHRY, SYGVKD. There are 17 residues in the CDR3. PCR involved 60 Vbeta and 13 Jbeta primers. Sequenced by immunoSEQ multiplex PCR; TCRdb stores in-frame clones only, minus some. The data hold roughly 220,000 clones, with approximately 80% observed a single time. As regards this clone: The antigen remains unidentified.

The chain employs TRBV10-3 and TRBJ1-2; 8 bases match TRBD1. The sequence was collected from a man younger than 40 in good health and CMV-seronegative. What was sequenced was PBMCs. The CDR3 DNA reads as TGTGCCATCAGTGAGTACGACAGGGGCGCGTCAAACTATGGCTACACCTTC. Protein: CAISEYDRGASNYGYTF.